This TCR beta chain was recorded in a study of shared clonotypes between healthy human individuals. Assay used: immunoSEQ multiplex PCR; TCRdb lists only in-frame clones, some missing. Of millions of clones listed, over 85% are singletons. The sample was naive CD4+ T cells sorted from blood. Described subset: CD45RA+ positively selected. This sequence originates from a man between 18 and 35 years old in good health.

CDR3 residues: CASIRAGETDTQYF. For the CDR3, the DNA is TGCGCCAGCATTCGGGCAGGGGAGACAGATACGCAGTATTTT. The chain recombines TRBV10-1 with TRBJ2-3, with D perhaps matching TRBD1 (6 bases). The V end was cut by 7 bases, the J end by 3 bases, with 14 bases between. Germline CDR1 is WNHNN and CDR2 is SYGVQD (reference sequence). The CDR3 covers 14 residues.